These T cell receptor beta chains were read from a single sample in a study of CXCR3-negative and CXCR3-positive naive CD8 T cells. TCRdb derives one entry per CDR3 protein from the 5' RACE reads, leaving out DNA. Found here are tens of thousands of distinct CDR3 sequences; the top ten clones hold almost 0.55%. Specimen: naive CXCR3+ CD8+ T cells from blood. The receptors were gathered from a human donor in good health. Some clones in this sample may be carry-over from other donors' samples. The CDR3 runs from the conserved cysteine through the conserved F or W.

j_call,v_call,cdr3_aa
TRBJ2-7,TRBV4-1,CASSQDHTAGTYSYEQYF
TRBJ2-7,TRBV12-3/TRBV12-4,CASRTYPGTGSSSSYEQYF
TRBJ1-2,TRBV6-5,CASSPNGPTGGYTF
TRBJ2-3,TRBV10-3,CAISESGLEDLTDTQYF
TRBJ2-7,TRBV29-1,CSGVGGDLLEQYF
TRBJ1-1,TRBV29-1,CSVVVQNTEAFF
TRBJ2-5,TRBV4-3,CASSQGFGLEETQYF
TRBJ1-1,TRBV5-6,CASSLSTHTEAFF
TRBJ2-7,TRBV12-3/TRBV12-4,CASSQGLAGYEQYF
TRBJ1-1,TRBV10-3,CAISWAPGGNEAFF
TRBJ2-7,TRBV19,CASGWTGNEQYF
TRBJ1-1,TRBV13,CASSLDGNALGTEAFF
TRBJ1-1,TRBV28,CASSFTAQPNTEAFF
TRBJ2-1,TRBV5-1,CASSPPTVYNEQFF
TRBJ1-4,TRBV29-1,CSATTGQSYPKLFF
TRBJ2-5,TRBV28,CASSFASPSGLVETQYF
TRBJ2-2,TRBV4-2,CASSQESDGNTGELFF
TRBJ2-1,TRBV12-3/TRBV12-4,CASSLEASSYNEQFF
TRBJ2-2,TRBV7-6,CASSDVEADTGELFF
TRBJ2-1,TRBV29-1,CSGQQSSYNEQFF
TRBJ1-2,TRBV20-1,CSATTDRDFYGYTF
TRBJ1-5,TRBV28,CASSLYQVRNQPQHF
TRBJ2-1,TRBV29-1,CSVEGSGRLPYNEQFF
TRBJ2-3,TRBV4-3,CASSQGPLADTQYF
TRBJ2-7,TRBV29-1,CSVEAPQGDEQYF
TRBJ2-7,TRBV11-2,CASSFGFPDYEQYF
TRBJ2-5,TRBV4-1,CASSQDYPGASYEQYF
TRBJ1-5,TRBV28,CATRGLMVEPQYF
TRBJ2-3,TRBV28,CASSLSPRVWDTDTQYF
TRBJ2-3,TRBV20-1,CSARALLAGGSTDTQYF
TRBJ2-5,TRBV12-3/TRBV12-4,CASSLGRLLAGELQETQYF
TRBJ1-4,TRBV29-1,CSVRTGGPNNEKLFF
TRBJ2-1,TRBV30,CAWSVSAYNEQFF
TRBJ2-1,TRBV25-1,CASSLAGGLSYNEQFF
TRBJ2-7,TRBV28,CASTLSGGAYVQYF
TRBJ2-2,TRBV7-9,CASSSLDSPGGELFF
TRBJ2-2,TRBV7-3,CASSLTGGARLAGELFF
TRBJ2-7,TRBV13,CASSRAGGPDEQYF
TRBJ2-3,TRBV5-4,CASSPSGRATDTQYF
TRBJ1-5,TRBV7-8,CASSLGGEQPQHF
TRBJ2-7,TRBV29-1,CSVEFPSGGYEQYF
TRBJ2-5,TRBV28,CASNRGETQYF
TRBJ1-1,TRBV29-1,CSVRRPDKNTEAFF
TRBJ2-7,TRBV20-1,CSARDWGPSYEQYF
TRBJ1-2,TRBV25-1,CATASFNAQGDYGYTF
TRBJ2-3,TRBV3-2,CASSAGLPAGTQYF
TRBJ2-2,TRBV5-5,CASSLTAGQAHTGELFF
TRBJ2-4,TRBV28,CASSPRSLAKNIQYF
TRBJ2-7,TRBV18,CASSPDHLDREYEQYF
TRBJ1-1,TRBV4-1,CASSQVEVVNTEAFF
TRBJ2-5,TRBV29-1,CSVPAFQETQYF
TRBJ2-7,TRBV4-1,CASSQIRDGIDEQYF